Listed below are T cell receptor beta chains from one sample, sequenced in a study of beta chain features in type 1 diabetes. Assay: immunoSEQ multiplex PCR; the TCRdb copy retains only in-frame clones and omits some. This table has around 500,000 clones, roughly 11% appearing once. The sample was naive CD4+ T cells from blood. The receptors derive from a woman between 18 and 29 years old in good health. The CDR3 runs from the conserved cysteine through the conserved F or W. The D gene is left open where the match is weak. Size is stated for part of the rows, as once, few or many counts, or as a class when the clone is expanded.

TRBD2	TRBV7-3	TRBJ2-3	few	TGTGCCAGCAGCTTAATAGGACTAGCGGGGGGCGCCACAGATACGCAGTATTTT	CASSLIGLAGGATDTQYF
-	TRBV7-2	TRBJ2-1	few	TGTGCCAGCAGCCTCAACTACAATGAGCAGTTCTTC	CASSLNYNEQFF
TRBD1	TRBV29-1	TRBJ2-7	-	TGCAGCGTTGTTCTGGACAGGGTCGAGCAGTACTTC	CSVVLDRVEQYF
-	TRBV14	TRBJ1-1	few	TGTGCCAGCAGCCCGCATCGGAGGCAGTTGAACACTGAAGCTTTCTTT	CASSPHRRQLNTEAFF
-	TRBV30	TRBJ1-1	-	TGTGCCTGGAGTGCTACAGGGAACACTGAAGCTTTCTTT	CAWSATGNTEAFF
-	TRBV14	TRBJ2-2	-	TGTGCCAGCAGCCAGGGGGACGCGCTCACCTACGGGGAGCTGTTTTTT	CASSQGDALTYGELFF
-	TRBV7-9	TRBJ2-7	few	TGTGCCAGCAGCTCCGGGACTTACTCCTACGAGCAGTACTTC	CASSSGTYSYEQYF
-	TRBV7-2	TRBJ2-1	-	TGTGCCAGCAGCTTACATGGGGGTAGGCCCAGTGCCTACAATGAGCAGTTCTTC	CASSLHGGRPSAYNEQFF
-	TRBV7-7	TRBJ2-6	-	TGTGCTAGCAGCCCCCTTGGGGCCAACGTCCTGACTTTC	CASSPLGANVLTF
-	TRBV27	TRBJ1-1	few	TGTGCCAGCAGTCCTGGACAGTACACTGAAGCTTTCTTT	CASSPGQYTEAFF
TRBD2	TRBV29-1	TRBJ2-2	few	TGCAGCGTTGTAGCGGGGGTGAACACCGGGGAGCTGTTTTTT	CSVVAGVNTGELFF
-	TRBV11-1	TRBJ1-6	-	TGTGCCAGCAGCTTCGCCAGGGGAATACTCGACTCACCCCTCCACTTT	CASSFARGILDSPLHF
-	TRBV9	TRBJ2-1	-	TGTGCCAGCAGCGATCGGGGGAGCTCCTACAATGAGCAGTTCTTC	CASSDRGSSYNEQFF
-	TRBV11-2	TRBJ2-4	few	TGTGCCAGCAGCCCCGGAAAGGGCCTAGCCAAAAACATTCAGTACTTC	CASSPGKGLAKNIQYF
-	TRBV6-1	TRBJ1-2	-	TGTGCCAGCAGCCCGAGCATCGGCTATGGCTACACCTTC	CASSPSIGYGYTF
-	TRBV30	TRBJ1-5	few	TGTGCCTGGAGTGTTGGGGTTAGCAATCAGCCCCAGCATTTT	CAWSVGVSNQPQHF
-	TRBV7-9	TRBJ1-2	few	TGTGCCAGCAGCCCCTGGGACACCGCTAACTATGGCTACACCTTC	CASSPWDTANYGYTF
-	TRBV5-6	TRBJ1-1	-	TGTGCCAGCAGTAGCCCAGGACAGCTGAGCACTGAAGCTTTCTTT	CASSSPGQLSTEAFF
-	TRBV29-1	TRBJ2-1	few	TGCAGCGTTTTCCCTGATCCCCCGACCTACAATGAGCAGTTCTTC	CSVFPDPPTYNEQFF
-	TRBV2	TRBJ2-5	-	TGTGCCAGCAGTGAAGTTCTTGTAGGGGAGACCCAGTACTTC	CASSEVLVGETQYF
-	TRBV27	TRBJ1-1	-	TGTGCCAGCAGTCCGCTTTCCGGCCTCGGGGCTTTCTTT	CASSPLSGLGAFF
-	TRBV4-3	TRBJ2-5	few	TGCGCCAGCAGCCAAGTGGGGGAGAGTTTCCAAGAGACCCAGTACTTC	CASSQVGESFQETQYF
-	TRBV2	TRBJ2-7	few	TGTGCCAGCAGTGAGCACTACGAGCAGTACTTC	CASSEHYEQYF
-	TRBV5-6	TRBJ2-5	few	TGTGCCAGCAGCTTCCGTAGGACGGAGACCCAGTACTTC	CASSFRRTETQYF
TRBD1	TRBV5-1	TRBJ2-1	few	TGCGCCAGCAGCTCCGGGTCGGCAGGGGGCCTCGATGAGCAGTTCTTC	CASSSGSAGGLDEQFF
-	TRBV15	TRBJ1-2	-	TGTGCCACCAGCAGTTCAGGGAACTATGGCTACACCTTC	CATSSSGNYGYTF
TRBD1	TRBV28	TRBJ2-1	few	TGTGCCAGCAGGGCGACAGGGAACAATGAGCAGTTCTTC	CASRATGNNEQFF
-	TRBV29-1	TRBJ2-7	-	TGCAGCGTACTGGGCGTAAAGGAGCAGTACTTC	CSVLGVKEQYF
TRBD2	TRBV7-9	TRBJ2-3	few	TGTGCCAGCAGCAGAGGACTAGCGGGGAGCACAGATACGCAGTATTTT	CASSRGLAGSTDTQYF
-	TRBV19	TRBJ1-2	-	TGTGCCAGTAGTACTCAACAGGGCGGCTATGGCTACACCTTC	CASSTQQGGYGYTF
-	TRBV5-4	TRBJ2-1	few	TGTGCCAGCAGCTTGTCAGTAAGGGCCCCCTACAATGAGCAGTTCTTC	CASSLSVRAPYNEQFF
-	TRBV2	TRBJ2-5	few	TGTGCCAGCAGCAGGGAACTCGGCCGCAGCACCCAGTACTTC	CASSRELGRSTQYF
TRBD2	TRBV7-9	TRBJ2-1	-	TGTGCCAGCAGCTCGCCGATAGCGGGAGGGACGAATGAGCAGTTCTTC	CASSSPIAGGTNEQFF
-	TRBV5-4	TRBJ2-3	-	TGTGCCAGCAGCTCCAGGGAAGGCACAGATACGCAGTATTTT	CASSSREGTDTQYF
-	TRBV10-3	TRBJ2-3	few	TGTGCCACTGCTCCTTATGGGGGCGAGGCAGATACGCAGTATTTT	CATAPYGGEADTQYF
-	TRBV7-9	TRBJ2-1	-	TGTGCCAGCAGCTTAGATACAGGGAACAATGAGCAGTTCTTC	CASSLDTGNNEQFF
TRBD2	TRBV2	TRBJ2-7	-	TGTGCCAGCACTGTACTAGCGGGAGGGCGCGAGCAGTACTTC	CASTVLAGGREQYF